This T cell receptor beta chain was profiled in a study of cytomegalovirus exposure and HLA in healthy donors. With regard to this clone: The antigen is undetermined.

General study findings and limits: Highest at DRB1 and lowest at HLA-C, TCR association rates differed among HLA loci in a later analysis. 87-base-pair reads could not separate some V segments, including TRBV6-2 and TRBV6-3. Accounts indicate the classifier identified cytomegalovirus status with strong specificity and sensitivity. TCR beta V- and J-gene trimming, according to a later analysis, was linked to a missense DCLRE1C variant.

The CDR3 has 14 amino acids. Germline loops: CDR1 LGHNA, CDR2 YSLEER. The V end was cut by 0 bases, the J end by 0 bases, with 5 bases between. Primers included in the PCR were 60 Vbeta and 13 Jbeta primers. Only in-frame clones appear in the TCRdb table, and some are missing; sequencing was by immunoSEQ multiplex PCR. The repertoire consists of some 90,000 clones, with around 75% occurring once and the leading ten covering more than 2.5%. This sequence joins TRBV4-3 and TRBJ1-1, with unresolved D. The sequence was collected from a man in his forties or fifties in good health and CMV-seronegative. Sequencing was done on a sample of PBMCs. CDR3: CASSQDRLNTEAFF. In nucleotides, the CDR3 is TGCGCCAGCAGCCAAGACAGGTTGAACACTGAAGCTTTCTTT.